These 29 T cell receptor beta chains were sequenced from one sample in a study of beta chain features in type 1 diabetes. Study-wide results and caveats: Within each of all four CD4+ subsets, Type 1 diabetes patients had TCRB CDR3s that were moderately but significantly shorter.

These receptors are not linked to any known antigen. Expressed TCRB transcripts were sequenced because the entire RNA isolate underwent reverse transcription. Produced via immunoSEQ multiplex PCR; TCRdb's table is partial and in-frame only. The data show 250,000 to 300,000 clones, approximately 24% seen once. The sample consisted of naive CD4+ T cells from blood. The receptors stem from a woman under 40 with type 1 diabetes.

The CDR3 sequence is CASSPSSGSYEQYF. The CDR3 DNA is TGTGCCAGCAGCCCTTCTAGCGGCTCCTACGAGCAGTACTTC. The rearrangement links TRBV5-4 to TRBJ2-7, with 7 bases fitting TRBD2. J was trimmed by 0 bases and V by 4 bases; bases with no gene match: 4. The CDR3 has 14 amino acids. Germline V gives CDR1 SGHNT, CDR2 YYREEE (reference sequence).

The CDR3 is CASSPGGTSTNLDEQFF. The CDR3 region has the DNA TGTGCCAGCTCACCGGGGGGGACTAGCACAAATTTGGATGAGCAGTTCTTC. The chain employs TRBV18 and TRBJ2-1, with 9 bases aligning to TRBD2. Germline CDR1 is KGHSH and CDR2 is LQKENI. J gave up 8 bases and V 3 bases, and 14 bases lay outside the gene matches. The CDR3 extends over 17 amino acids.

The chain is built from TRBV2 and TRBJ1-1; the D is unclear. The germline V gene encodes CDR1 SNHLY and CDR2 FYNNEI. This CDR3 has 13 residues. Between the trimmed V and J ends, which lost 7 bases and 2 bases, there was a span of 11 bases. CDR3 amino acids: CASTARENTEAFF. The CDR3 DNA is TGTGCCAGCACTGCCCGGGAAAACACTGAAGCTTTCTTT.

This clone showed up just a few times. V is TRBV7-9 and J is TRBJ2-7, with 10 bases fitting TRBD2. The CDR3 spans 15 residues. V trimming: 7 bases; J trimming: 3 bases; junction bases outside the gene matches: 9. Looked up from germline, CDR1 is SEHNR and CDR2 is FQNEAQ (reference sequence). The CDR3 protein is CASTGRPSGSYEQYF. In DNA form, the CDR3 reads TGTGCCAGCACCGGAAGGCCTAGCGGGAGCTACGAGCAGTACTTC.

This clone showed up just a few times. The CDR3 region has the DNA TGTGCCAGCTCACCAGTTTTTGGGACATCATACAATGAGCAGTTCTTC. It codes for CASSPVFGTSYNEQFF. V gene TRBV18 combines with J gene TRBJ2-1, with D possibly matching TRBD1 (6 bases). The CDR3 length is 16 residues. The germline V gene encodes CDR1 KGHSH and CDR2 LQKENI. Trimming took 2 bases from V and 4 from J, leaving 15 bases between them.

The chain employs TRBV14 and TRBJ2-1; 11 bases align to TRBD2. This CDR3 contains 16 residues. Trimming took 4 bases from V and 2 from J; bases not matched to a gene: 4. Germline CDR1 SGHDN, CDR2 FVKESK. The CDR3 coding sequence is TGTGCCAGCAGCCCCCTTAGCGGGAGGGCCTACAATGAGCAGTTCTTC. It specifies CASSPLSGRAYNEQFF.

The chain joins TRBV18 to TRBJ2-1; tentative D call: TRBD1 (5 bases). CDR1 KGHSH and CDR2 LQKENI come from the germline V gene. The CDR3 extends over 12 amino acids. V lost 4 bases to trimming and J lost 7 bases, with 8 bases between them. The chain's CDR3 is CASSRGPNEQFF. The CDR3 DNA is TGTGCCAGCTCACGGGGCCCGAATGAGCAGTTCTTC.

This clone appeared a few times. The V and J genes are TRBV15 and TRBJ1-2; no clear D gene. CDR1 and CDR2 (germline): LNHNV, YYDKDF (reference sequence). The CDR3 sequence is 11 residues long. V was shortened by 9 bases and J by 3 bases, with 8 bases between the two germline ends. CDR3 sequence reads: CATGRDYGYTF. CDR3 coding DNA: TGTGCCACGGGGAGGGACTATGGCTACACCTTC.

The chain recombines TRBV5-1 with TRBJ2-3; D unclear. CDR3 length equals 11 residues. From germline, CDR1 is SGHRS and CDR2 YFSETQ. With 4 bases removed from V and 7 bases from J, the gap between germline ends came to 7 bases. The CDR3 reads CASSPDYTQYF. DNA for the CDR3: TGCGCCAGCAGCCCCGACTATACGCAGTATTTT.

This clone was seen a few times. The J gene is TRBJ2-1, the V gene TRBV29-1, with 7 nucleotides matching TRBD1. The CDR3 loop spans 14 amino acids. Germline V gene lookup returns CDR1 SQVTM and CDR2 ANQGSEA. The junction had 10 bases not matched to a gene; V was cut back by 4 bases and J by 7 bases. CDR3: CSVVPQGILNEQFF. The CDR3 region has the DNA TGCAGCGTTGTCCCACAGGGGATCCTTAATGAGCAGTTCTTC.

The sample holds a few counts of this clone. Here the CDR3 DNA reads TGCACCCAACAGGGGGACAAAAACATTCAGTACTTC. Amino acid sequence: CTQQGDKNIQYF. The chain is built from TRBV29-1 and TRBJ2-4, with 8 bases aligning to TRBD1. Germline V gene data show CDR1 as SQVTM and CDR2 as ANQGSEA. The CDR3 is made up of 12 amino acids.

In its sample, this clone was seen a few times. The J gene is TRBJ1-2, the V gene TRBV19; no clear D gene. Trimming stripped 10 bases from V and 8 bases from J, with 20 bases between. CDR1 is LNHDA and CDR2 is SQIVND in the germline V gene (reference sequence). The CDR3 sequence is 13 residues long. CDR3 loop: CATKAHGLEGYTF. CDR3 bases: TGTGCCACTAAAGCCCACGGATTGGAGGGCTACACCTTC.

J is TRBJ1-1 and V is TRBV7-9; D remains unclear. CDR3 length equals 15 residues. V shed 2 bases and J shed 1 base, with 11 bases lying between them. Per the germline V gene, CDR1 is SEHNR and CDR2 is FQNEAQ (reference sequence). CDR3 sequence reads: CASSLFGSQNTEAFF. The CDR3, as DNA: TGTGCCAGCAGCTTATTTGGGAGTCAGAACACTGAAGCTTTCTTT.

The chain has TRBV7-9 and TRBJ1-4, with D possibly matching TRBD1 (5 bases). Germline V gene sequence: CDR1 SEHNR, CDR2 FQNEAQ (reference sequence). CDR3 size: 16 residues. Trimming cost V 5 bases and J 7 bases, with 20 bases left between them. In DNA, the CDR3 is TGTGCCAGCAGCCCGCCGGGAGGGACGGACACTGAAAAACTGTTTTTT. Its translation: CASSPPGGTDTEKLFF.

This clone is a singleton in its sample. This chain links TRBV6-6 with TRBJ2-5; 8 bases are shared with TRBD2. V dropped 10 bases and J dropped 5; count of bases not matched to a gene: 6. The CDR3 has 12 amino acids. Germline V gene data show CDR1 as MNHNY and CDR2 as SVGAGI (reference sequence). The CDR3 is CATGRGPETQYF. DNA of the CDR3: TGTGCCACCGGGAGGGGTCCGGAGACCCAGTACTTC.

V and J are TRBV9 and TRBJ2-2; 8 nucleotides align to TRBD2. After removal of 2 bases from V and 2 bases from J, the junction contained 5 bases not matched to a gene. CDR3 length equals 16 residues. Germline-derived CDR1 and CDR2 are SGDLS and YYNGEE. CDR3 nucleotides: TGTGCCAGCAGCGTCAGAACTAGCGGTAACACCGGGGAGCTGTTTTTT. This encodes CASSVRTSGNTGELFF.

The rearrangement joins TRBV28 to TRBJ2-7; no clear D gene. Trimming removed 4 bases from V and 8 bases from J, with 9 bases in between. CDR3 length: 11 residues. Germline CDR1 and CDR2: MDHEN and SYDVKM. Written as DNA, the CDR3 is TGTGCCAGCAGTTATCAGGAACAGCAGTACTTC. Its translation is CASSYQEQQYF.

This clone was seen more than once but under ten times. The gene calls are TRBV29-1 and TRBJ1-2; 11 positions agree with TRBD1. The CDR3 runs to 12 residues. V was pared by 4 bases and J by 7 bases, with 2 bases of the junction left unmatched. The germline V gene encodes CDR1 SQVTM and CDR2 ANQGSEA. The DNA of the CDR3 is TGCAGCGTTGCCGGGACAGGGGGTGGCTACACCTTC. As protein: CSVAGTGGGYTF.

Only a few counts were recorded for this clone. The V gene is TRBV7-8, the J gene TRBJ1-2; tentatively, D is TRBD1 (6 bases). V lost 5 bases and J lost 0, with 13 bases in between. The CDR3 loop spans 15 amino acids. From germline, CDR1 is SGHVS and CDR2 FQNEAQ. The CDR3 is CASSLQGTANYGYTF. The CDR3 DNA reads TGTGCCAGCAGCCTACAGGGTACAGCTAACTATGGCTACACCTTC.

This clone was found a few times. V usage is TRBV29-1 and J usage is TRBJ2-1, with D maybe TRBD2 (6 bases). Germline lookup yields CDR1 SQVTM and CDR2 ANQGSEA. V lost 3 bases and J 0 bases, leaving 15 bases between the germline ends. The CDR3 extends over 16 amino acids. The CDR3 is CSVDPLALSSYNEQFF. CDR3 DNA: TGCAGCGTTGACCCACTAGCCCTAAGCTCCTACAATGAGCAGTTCTTC.

V usage is TRBV6-6 and J usage is TRBJ2-7; D is possibly TRBD2 (6 bases). The CDR3 runs to 15 residues. Trimming shortened V by 2 bases and J by 2 bases, and 13 bases separated the two germline ends. Looked up from germline, CDR1 is MNHNY and CDR2 is SVGAGI (reference sequence). The CDR3 loop is CASSYGASEAYEQYF. DNA for the CDR3: TGTGCCAGCAGTTACGGGGCTAGCGAAGCCTACGAGCAGTACTTC.

The J gene is TRBJ2-1, the V gene TRBV14; D is possibly TRBD2 (6 bases). The CDR3 runs 14 residues. Trimming removed 5 bases at V and 4 bases at J, with 12 bases between. In germline, CDR1 is SGHDN, CDR2 FVKESK. CDR3 sequence reads: CASSGGPGYNEQFF. Here the CDR3 DNA reads TGTGCCAGCAGCGGAGGGCCCGGATACAATGAGCAGTTCTTC.

This clone has only one observation. This rearrangement joins TRBV7-3 to TRBJ2-2; possibly TRBD1 for D (5 bases). Trimming cost V 5 bases and J 1 base, with 8 bases left between them. CDR3 length equals 14 residues. Per germline, CDR1 SGHTA and CDR2 FQGTGA. DNA of the CDR3: TGTGCCAGCAGCCCAGGACAGAACACCGGGGAGCTGTTTTTT. Translated: CASSPGQNTGELFF.

The chain has TRBV12-5 and TRBJ1-1; weak D call: TRBD1 (5 bases). V was clipped by 7 bases and J by 1 base, with 13 bases between them. This CDR3 comprises 14 residues. CDR1 and CDR2 from the germline V gene are LGHNT and FRNRAP. The CDR3: CASAKGRENTEAFF. The CDR3 DNA is TGTGCTAGTGCCAAGGGGCGGGAGAACACTGAAGCTTTCTTT.

In its sample, this clone was seen a few times. The CDR3 loop is CASSLIGRTYNEQFF. CDR3 DNA: TGCGCCAGCAGCTTGATAGGGAGGACCTACAATGAGCAGTTCTTC. This chain uses TRBV5-1 with TRBJ2-1, with a possible D match to TRBD2 (6 bases). The CDR3 spans 15 residues. CDR1 and CDR2 (germline): SGHRS, YFSETQ. V was pared by 1 base and J by 2 bases, with 10 bases between.

This clone was observed a few times. The rearrangement uses TRBV30 and TRBJ2-5; D gene unclear. The germline gives CDR1 GTSNPN, CDR2 SVGIG (reference sequence). V shed 3 bases and J shed 2 bases, with 10 bases lying between them. The CDR3 contains 13 residues. The CDR3 region has the DNA TGTGCCTGGAGGGGCCGAGAGCAAGAGACCCAGTACTTC. Its translation is CAWRGREQETQYF.

V gene TRBV7-2 combines with J gene TRBJ1-1; a weak D match, TRBD1 (5 bases). Germline CDR1 is SGHTA and CDR2 is FQGNSA. This CDR3 has 16 amino acids. V shed 1 base and J shed 1 base, with 13 bases lying between them. CDR3 in amino acids: CASSLGGNGRNTEAFF. CDR3 DNA: TGTGCCAGCAGCTTAGGGGGGAACGGGAGGAACACTGAAGCTTTCTTT.

This clone has just a few counts. J is TRBJ2-3 and V is TRBV7-2; 15 bases map to TRBD2. The V gene's germline CDR1 is SGHTA and CDR2 FQGNSA. The trim removed 5 bases at V and 3 bases at J, leaving 3 bases unmatched. The CDR3 spans 16 residues. The CDR3 bases are TGTGCCAGCAGCCCGGGGACTAGCGGGGGGACAGATACGCAGTATTTT. Residues: CASSPGTSGGTDTQYF.

V is TRBV4-1 and J is TRBJ1-1; D gene ambiguous. Trimming removed 3 bases at V and 4 bases at J, with 12 bases between. Germline-derived CDR1 and CDR2 are MGHRA and YSYEKL. The CDR3 length is 14 residues. In DNA form, the CDR3 reads TGCGCCAGCAGCCACAGCGTTCTGGGCACTGAAGCTTTCTTT. This sequence encodes CASSHSVLGTEAFF.